Listed below are T cell receptor beta chains from one sample, sequenced in a study of CD8+CD57+ T cells in acquired aplastic anemia. In TCRdb, the reads were re-called with MiXCR into one record per CDR3 protein. Altogether 310,000 or so distinct CDR3 sequences are present, under 60% being singletons, with the ten largest covering 1% to 1.5%. Sequences were obtained from sorted CD4+, CD8+, or CD8+CD57+ T cells (not recorded which) from PBMCs. The receptors shown here come from a human donor with aplastic anemia. The CDR3 runs from the conserved cysteine through the conserved F or W. The order of the fields is V gene, CDR3 protein.

TRBV9 CASSLREGPQFF
TRBV7-2 CASSLGFPGASGANVLTF
TRBV5-4 CASSIKGGNTEASF
TRBV7-3 CASSGGRAQEQFF
TRBV9 CASSVEGTGGTYGYTF
TRBV7-9 CASSSGQGGEKLFF
TRBV6-5 CASRPATSPDTQYF
TRBV7-6 CASSRSLAKNIQYF
TRBV5-1 CASSLRAYGYTF
TRBV7-9 CASSLASGTENSPLHF
TRBV9 CASSALSSGNTIYF
TRBV10-2 CASSVPYREAIYF
TRBV24-1 CATSDWADKIADTQYF
TRBV25-1 CASSVRLAGDQFF
TRBV27 CASTGSWGYNSPLHF
TRBV24-1 CATSDPGGTGELFF
TRBV2 CASRRGEQFF
TRBV20-1 CSASPGGAQETQYF
TRBV20-1 CSAGLAANTGELFF
TRBV10-3 CAAAGGGARTGELFF
TRBV5-4 CASSLGQGESYEQYF
TRBV7-9 CASILASGGAVETQYF
TRBV5-1 CASSARADTQYF
TRBV7-9 CASSIAGPNTGELFF
TRBV10-3 CAISPPYEQYF